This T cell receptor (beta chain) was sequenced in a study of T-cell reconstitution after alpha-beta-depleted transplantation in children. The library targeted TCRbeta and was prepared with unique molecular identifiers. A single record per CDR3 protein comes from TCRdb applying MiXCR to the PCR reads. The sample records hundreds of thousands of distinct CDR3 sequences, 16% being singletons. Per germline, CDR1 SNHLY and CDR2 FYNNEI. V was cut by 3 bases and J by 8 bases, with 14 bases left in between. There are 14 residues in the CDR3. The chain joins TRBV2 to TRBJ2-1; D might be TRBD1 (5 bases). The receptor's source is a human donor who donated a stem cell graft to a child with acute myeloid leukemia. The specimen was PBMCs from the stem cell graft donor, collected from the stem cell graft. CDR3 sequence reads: CASSEGLGYDEQFF. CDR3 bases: TGTGCCAGCAGTGAGGGGCTAGGGTACGATGAGCAGTTCTTC. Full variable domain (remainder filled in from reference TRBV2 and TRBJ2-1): EPEVTQTPSHQVTQMGQEVILRCVPISNHLYFYWYRQILGQKVEFLVSFYNNEISEKSEIFDDQFSVERPDGSNFTLKIRSTKLEDSAMYFCASSEGLGYDEQFFGPGTRLTVL.